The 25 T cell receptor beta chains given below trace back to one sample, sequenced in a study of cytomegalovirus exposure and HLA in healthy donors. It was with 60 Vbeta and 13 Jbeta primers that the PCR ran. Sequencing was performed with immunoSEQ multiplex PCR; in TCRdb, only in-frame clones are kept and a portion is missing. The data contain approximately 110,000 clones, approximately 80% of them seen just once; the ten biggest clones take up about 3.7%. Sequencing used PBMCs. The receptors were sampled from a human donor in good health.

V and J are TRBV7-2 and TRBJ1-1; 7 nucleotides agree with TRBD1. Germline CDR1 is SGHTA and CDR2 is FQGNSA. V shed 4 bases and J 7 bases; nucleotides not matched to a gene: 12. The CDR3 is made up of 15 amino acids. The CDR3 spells CASSSTTGTEIEAFF. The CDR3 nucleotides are TGTGCCAGCAGCTCCACAACCGGGACAGAGATTGAAGCTTTCTTT.

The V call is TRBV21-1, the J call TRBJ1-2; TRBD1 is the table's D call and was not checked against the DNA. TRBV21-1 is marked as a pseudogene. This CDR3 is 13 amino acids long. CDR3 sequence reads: CASSRGQTYGYTF. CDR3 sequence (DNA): TGTGCCAGCAGCAGGGGGCAGACCTATGGCTACACCTTC.

CDR3 sequence reads: CASSGSTHSTDTQYF. DNA of the CDR3: TGTGCCAGCAGCGGGAGTACACATTCCACAGATACGCAGTATTTT. The chain employs TRBV9 and TRBJ2-3; no clear D gene. CDR1 is SGDLS and CDR2 is YYNGEE in the germline V gene. The V gene lost 3 bases and the J gene lost 2 bases, with 13 bases spanning the gap. This CDR3 comprises 15 residues.

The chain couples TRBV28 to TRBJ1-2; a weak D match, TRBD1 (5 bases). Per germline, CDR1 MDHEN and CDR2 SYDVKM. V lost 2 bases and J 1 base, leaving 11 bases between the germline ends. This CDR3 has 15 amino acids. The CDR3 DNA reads TGTGCCAGCAGTTTAACAGGACACCTTAACTATGGCTACACCTTC. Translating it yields CASSLTGHLNYGYTF.

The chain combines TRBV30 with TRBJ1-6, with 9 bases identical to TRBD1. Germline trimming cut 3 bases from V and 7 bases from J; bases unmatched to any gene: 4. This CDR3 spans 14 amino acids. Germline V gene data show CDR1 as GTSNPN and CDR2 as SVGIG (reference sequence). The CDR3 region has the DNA TGTGCCTGGAGGGCGGGACAGGGAAATTCACCCCTCCACTTT. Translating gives CAWRAGQGNSPLHF. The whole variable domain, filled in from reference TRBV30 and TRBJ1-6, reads SQTIHQWPATLVQPVGSPLSLECTVEGTSNPNLYWYRQAAGRGLQLLFYSVGIGQISSEVPQNLSASRPQDRQFILSSKKLLLSDSGFYLCAWRAGQGNSPLHFGNGTRLTVT.

The CDR3 DNA sequence: TGTGCCAGCAGCTTAAACAGTCCGGGAGCTGCCGGGGAGCTGTTTTTT. Its translation: CASSLNSPGAAGELFF. The chain links TRBV7-3 to TRBJ2-2; D possibly corresponds to TRBD2 (6 bases). From germline, CDR1 is SGHTA and CDR2 FQGTGA. The CDR3 has 16 amino acids. Trimming removed 1 base at V and 6 bases at J, with 15 bases between.

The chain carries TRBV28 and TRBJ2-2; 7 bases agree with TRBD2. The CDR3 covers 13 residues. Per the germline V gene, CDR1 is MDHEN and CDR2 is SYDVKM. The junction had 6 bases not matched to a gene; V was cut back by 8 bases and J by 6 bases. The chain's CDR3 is CASGGRGSGELFF. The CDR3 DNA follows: TGTGCCAGCGGGGGGAGGGGCTCCGGGGAGCTGTTTTTT.

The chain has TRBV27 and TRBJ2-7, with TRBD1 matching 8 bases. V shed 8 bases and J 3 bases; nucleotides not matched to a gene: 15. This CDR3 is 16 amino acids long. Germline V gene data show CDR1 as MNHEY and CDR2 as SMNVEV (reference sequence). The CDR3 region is CASRPLPGQGVYEQYF. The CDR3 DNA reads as TGTGCCAGCCGTCCCCTTCCAGGACAGGGTGTCTACGAGCAGTACTTC.

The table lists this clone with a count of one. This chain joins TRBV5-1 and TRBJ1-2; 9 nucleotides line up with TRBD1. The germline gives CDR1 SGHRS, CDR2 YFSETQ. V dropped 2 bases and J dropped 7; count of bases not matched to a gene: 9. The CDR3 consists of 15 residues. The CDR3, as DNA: TGCGCCAGCAGCTTCCTACAGGGGGCGGTTGCTGGCTACACCTTC. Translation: CASSFLQGAVAGYTF.

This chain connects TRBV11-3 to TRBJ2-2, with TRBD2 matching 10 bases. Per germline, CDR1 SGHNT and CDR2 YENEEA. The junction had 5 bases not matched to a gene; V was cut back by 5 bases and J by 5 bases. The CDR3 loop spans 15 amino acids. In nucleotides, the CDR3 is TGTGCCAGCAGCCCGACGACTAGCGGGACCGGGGAGCTGTTTTTT. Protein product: CASSPTTSGTGELFF.

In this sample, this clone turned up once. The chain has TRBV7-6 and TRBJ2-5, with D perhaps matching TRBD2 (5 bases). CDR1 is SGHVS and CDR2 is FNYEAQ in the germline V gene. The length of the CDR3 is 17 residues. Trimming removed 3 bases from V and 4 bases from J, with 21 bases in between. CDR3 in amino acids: CASSFTRFGSSRETQYF. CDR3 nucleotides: TGTGCCAGCAGCTTTACTAGGTTCGGCTCGTCTCGAGAGACCCAGTACTTC.

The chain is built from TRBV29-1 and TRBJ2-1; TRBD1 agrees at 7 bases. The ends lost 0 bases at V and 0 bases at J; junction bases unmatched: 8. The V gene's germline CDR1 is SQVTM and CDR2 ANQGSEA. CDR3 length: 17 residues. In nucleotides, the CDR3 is TGCAGCGTTGAAGACCCCTCAGGGACAGCCTCCTACAATGAGCAGTTCTTC. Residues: CSVEDPSGTASYNEQFF.

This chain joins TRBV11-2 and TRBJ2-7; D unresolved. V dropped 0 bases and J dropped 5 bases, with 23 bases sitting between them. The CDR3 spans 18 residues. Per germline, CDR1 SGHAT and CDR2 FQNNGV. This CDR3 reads CASSLDLVGAPYGDEQYF. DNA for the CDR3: TGTGCCAGCAGCTTAGATCTAGTCGGAGCACCTTATGGAGACGAGCAGTACTTC.

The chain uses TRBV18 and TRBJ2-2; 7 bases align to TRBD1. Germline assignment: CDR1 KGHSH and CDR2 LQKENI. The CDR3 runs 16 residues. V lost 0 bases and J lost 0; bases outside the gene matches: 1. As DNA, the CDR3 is TGTGCCAGCTCACCACCTGGGACAGCGAACACCGGGGAGCTGTTTTTT. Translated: CASSPPGTANTGELFF.

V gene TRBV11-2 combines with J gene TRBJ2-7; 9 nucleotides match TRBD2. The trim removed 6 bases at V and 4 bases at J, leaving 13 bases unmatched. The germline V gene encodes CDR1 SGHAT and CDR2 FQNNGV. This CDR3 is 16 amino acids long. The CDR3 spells CASSPIRREGDYEQYF. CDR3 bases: TGTGCCAGCAGTCCCATTAGGCGGGAGGGGGATTACGAGCAGTACTTC.

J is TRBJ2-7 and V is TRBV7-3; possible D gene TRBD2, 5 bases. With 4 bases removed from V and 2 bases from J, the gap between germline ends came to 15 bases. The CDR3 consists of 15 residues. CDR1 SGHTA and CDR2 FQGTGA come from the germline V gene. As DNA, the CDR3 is TGTGCCAGCAGCTCCCAGCCCGGGGAAACCTACGAGCAGTACTTC. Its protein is CASSSQPGETYEQYF.

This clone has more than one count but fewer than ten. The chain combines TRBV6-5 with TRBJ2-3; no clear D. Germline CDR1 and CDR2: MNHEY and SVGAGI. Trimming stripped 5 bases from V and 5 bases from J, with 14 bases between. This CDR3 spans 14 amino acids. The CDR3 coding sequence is TGTGCCAGCAGTGCGCCCTACAGACGAGATACGCAGTATTTT. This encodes CASSAPYRRDTQYF.

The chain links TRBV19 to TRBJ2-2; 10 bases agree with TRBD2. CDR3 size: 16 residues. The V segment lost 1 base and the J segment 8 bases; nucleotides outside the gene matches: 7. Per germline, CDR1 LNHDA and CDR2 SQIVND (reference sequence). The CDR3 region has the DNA TGTGCCAGTAGTATAGGGGTCCTAGCGGGAGTAGGGGAGCTGTTTTTT. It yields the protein CASSIGVLAGVGELFF.

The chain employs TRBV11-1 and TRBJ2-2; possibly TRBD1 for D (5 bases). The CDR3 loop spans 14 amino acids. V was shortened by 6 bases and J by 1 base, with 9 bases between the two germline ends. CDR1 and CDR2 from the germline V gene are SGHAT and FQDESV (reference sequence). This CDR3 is CASRPDRNTGELFF. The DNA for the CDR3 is TGTGCCAGCAGACCTGACAGGAACACCGGGGAGCTGTTTTTT.

In DNA, the CDR3 is TGTGCCAGCAGTGCCGACAGGATTTTAAGCGAGCAGTACTTC. Its protein product is CASSADRILSEQYF. The chain employs TRBV2 and TRBJ2-7, with D possibly being TRBD1 (6 bases). From germline, CDR1 is SNHLY and CDR2 FYNNEI. Between the trimmed V and J ends, which lost 4 bases and 6 bases, there was a span of 16 bases. CDR3 length: 14 amino acids.

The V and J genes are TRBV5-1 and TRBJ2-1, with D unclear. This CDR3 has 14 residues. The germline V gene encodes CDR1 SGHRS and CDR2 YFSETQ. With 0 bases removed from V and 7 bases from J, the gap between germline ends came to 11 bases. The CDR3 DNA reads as TGCGCCAGCAGCTTGGATAATATAATGAATGAGCAGTTCTTC. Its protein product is CASSLDNIMNEQFF.

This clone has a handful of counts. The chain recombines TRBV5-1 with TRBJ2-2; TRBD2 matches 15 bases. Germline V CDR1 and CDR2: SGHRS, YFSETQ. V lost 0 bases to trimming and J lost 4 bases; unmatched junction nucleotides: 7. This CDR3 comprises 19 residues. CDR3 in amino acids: CASSLARTSGRAATGELFF. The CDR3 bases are TGCGCCAGCAGCTTGGCCCGGACTAGCGGGAGGGCCGCCACCGGGGAGCTGTTTTTT.

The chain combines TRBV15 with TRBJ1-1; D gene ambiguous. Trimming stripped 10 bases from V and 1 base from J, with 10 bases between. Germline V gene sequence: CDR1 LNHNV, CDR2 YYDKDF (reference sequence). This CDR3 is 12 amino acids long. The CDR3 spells CAIGRGNTEAFF. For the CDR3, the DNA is TGTGCCATCGGGAGAGGGAACACTGAAGCTTTCTTT.

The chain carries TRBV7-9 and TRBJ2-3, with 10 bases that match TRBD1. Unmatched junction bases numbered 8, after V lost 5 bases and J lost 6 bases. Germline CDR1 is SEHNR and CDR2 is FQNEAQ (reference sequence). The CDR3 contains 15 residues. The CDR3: CASSHSGTGDDTQYF. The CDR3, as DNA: TGTGCCAGCAGCCACAGCGGGACAGGGGATGATACGCAGTATTTT.

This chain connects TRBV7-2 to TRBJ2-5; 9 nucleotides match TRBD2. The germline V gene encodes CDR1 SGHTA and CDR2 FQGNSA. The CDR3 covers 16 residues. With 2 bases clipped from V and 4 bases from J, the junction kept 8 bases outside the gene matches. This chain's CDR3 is CASSLMGGRASETQYF. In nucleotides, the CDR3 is TGTGCCAGCAGCTTAATGGGCGGGAGGGCCTCAGAGACCCAGTACTTC.